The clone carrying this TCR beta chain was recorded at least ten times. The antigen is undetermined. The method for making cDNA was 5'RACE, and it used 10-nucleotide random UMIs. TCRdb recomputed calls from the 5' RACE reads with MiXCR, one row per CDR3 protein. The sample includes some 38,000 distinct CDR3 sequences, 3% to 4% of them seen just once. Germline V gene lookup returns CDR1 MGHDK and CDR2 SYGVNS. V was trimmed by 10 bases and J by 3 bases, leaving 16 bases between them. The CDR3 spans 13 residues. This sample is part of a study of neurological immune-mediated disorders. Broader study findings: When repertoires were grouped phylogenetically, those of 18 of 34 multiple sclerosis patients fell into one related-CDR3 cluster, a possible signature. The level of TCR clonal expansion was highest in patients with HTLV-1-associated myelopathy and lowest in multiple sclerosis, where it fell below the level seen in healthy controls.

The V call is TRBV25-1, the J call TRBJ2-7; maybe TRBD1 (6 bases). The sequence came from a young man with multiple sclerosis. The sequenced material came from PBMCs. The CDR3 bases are TGTGCCACCTCCGGGACACGGAACTACGAGCAGTACTTC. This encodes CATSGTRNYEQYF.